This TCR beta chain was profiled in a study of OX40 agonist ivuxolimab in advanced cancers. Study-wide findings and caveats: Among the nonresponders, some also had low normalized T-cell clonal expansion.

Some clones are missing from TCRdb's copy, which holds only in-frame ones; the method was immunoSEQ multiplex PCR. The data contain under 90,000 clones, 70% to 90% of them singletons. Notes on this clone: What it binds is not known.

The receptor was isolated from an adult with an advanced solid tumor such as melanoma, head and neck, liver or kidney cancer. The sequencing here drew on CD4+ or CD8+ T cells sorted from blood, taken in a trial of the OX40 agonist ivuxolimab.

The CDR3 here is CASSPTGTNEKLFF. The CDR3 DNA reads as TGTGCCAGCTCACCAACGGGAACTAATGAAAAACTGTTTTTT. The J gene is TRBJ1-4, the V gene TRBV18; no firm D call. Germline loops: CDR1 KGHSH, CDR2 LQKENI. Trimming stripped 2 bases from V and 1 base from J, with 5 bases between. The CDR3 is 14 residues long.